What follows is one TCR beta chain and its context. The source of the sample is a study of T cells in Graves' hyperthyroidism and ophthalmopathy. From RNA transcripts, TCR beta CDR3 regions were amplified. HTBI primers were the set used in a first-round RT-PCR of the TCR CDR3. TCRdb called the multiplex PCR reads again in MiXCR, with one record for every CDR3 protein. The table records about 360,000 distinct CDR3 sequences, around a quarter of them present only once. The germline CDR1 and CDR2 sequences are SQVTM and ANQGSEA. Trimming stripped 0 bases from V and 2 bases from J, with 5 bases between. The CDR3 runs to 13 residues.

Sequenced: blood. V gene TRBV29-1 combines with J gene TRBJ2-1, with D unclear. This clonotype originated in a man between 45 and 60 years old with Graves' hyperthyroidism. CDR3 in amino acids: CSVEEGTYNEQFF. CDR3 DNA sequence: TGCAGCGTTGAAGAGGGGACCTACAATGAGCAGTTCTTC.